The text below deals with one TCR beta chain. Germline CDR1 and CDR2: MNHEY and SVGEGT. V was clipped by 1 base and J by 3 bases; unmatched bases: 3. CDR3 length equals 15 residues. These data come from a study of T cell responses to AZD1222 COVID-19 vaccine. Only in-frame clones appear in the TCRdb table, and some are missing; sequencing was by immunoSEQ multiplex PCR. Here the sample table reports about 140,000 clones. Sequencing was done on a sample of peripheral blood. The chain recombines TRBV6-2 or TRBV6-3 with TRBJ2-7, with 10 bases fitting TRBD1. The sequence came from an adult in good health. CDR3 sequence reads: CASSYYGTGVYEQYF. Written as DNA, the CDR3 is TGTGCCAGCAGTTACTACGGGACAGGGGTCTACGAGCAGTACTTC.